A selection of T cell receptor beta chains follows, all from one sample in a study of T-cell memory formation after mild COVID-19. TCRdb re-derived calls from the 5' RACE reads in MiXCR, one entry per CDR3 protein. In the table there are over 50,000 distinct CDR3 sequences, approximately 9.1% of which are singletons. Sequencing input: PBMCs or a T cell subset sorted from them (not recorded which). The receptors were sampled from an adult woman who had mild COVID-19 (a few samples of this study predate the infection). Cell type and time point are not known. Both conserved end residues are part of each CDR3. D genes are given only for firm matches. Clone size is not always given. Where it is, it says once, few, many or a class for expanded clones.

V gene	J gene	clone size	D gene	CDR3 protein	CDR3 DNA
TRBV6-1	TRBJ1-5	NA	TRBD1	CASSLDRGGNQPQHF	TGTGCCAGCAGTTTGGACAGGGGGGGGAATCAGCCCCAGCATTTT
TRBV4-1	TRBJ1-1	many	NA	CASSQNSRVTEAFF	TGCGCCAGCAGCCAGAACAGCAGGGTCACTGAAGCTTTCTTT
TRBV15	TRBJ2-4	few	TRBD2	CATSMGLARLNIQYF	TGTGCCACCAGCATGGGACTAGCTCGCTTAAACATTCAGTACTTC
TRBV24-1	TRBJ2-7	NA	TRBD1	CATSDRQGSEQYF	TGTGCCACCAGTGACCGACAGGGGAGCGAGCAGTACTTC
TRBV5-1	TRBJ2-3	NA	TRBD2	CASSQHPGGVADTQYF	TGCGCCAGCAGCCAACACCCGGGGGGGGTTGCAGATACGCAGTATTTT
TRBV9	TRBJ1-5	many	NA	CASSVDGSNQPQHF	TGTGCCAGCAGCGTAGACGGGAGTAATCAGCCCCAGCATTTT
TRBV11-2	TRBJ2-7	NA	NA	CASSRSGILDGSYEQYF	TGTGCCAGCAGCCGATCCGGGATTTTAGACGGATCCTACGAGCAGTACTTC
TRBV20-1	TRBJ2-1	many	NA	CSASSRDNEQFF	TGCAGTGCTAGCTCGAGGGACAATGAGCAGTTCTTC
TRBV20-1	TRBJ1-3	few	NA	CSAVVGNTIYF	TGCAGTGCGGTAGTCGGAAACACCATATATTTT
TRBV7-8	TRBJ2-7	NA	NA	CASSLAFLGQGNYEQYF	TGTGCCAGCAGCTTAGCCTTTTTAGGTCAGGGGAACTACGAGCAGTACTTC
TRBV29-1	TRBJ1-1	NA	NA	CSATTGATEAFF	TGCAGCGCAACCACAGGCGCCACTGAAGCTTTCTTT
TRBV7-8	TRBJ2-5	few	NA	CASSLDRLDKETQYF	TGTGCCAGCAGCTTAGATAGACTAGACAAAGAGACCCAGTACTTC
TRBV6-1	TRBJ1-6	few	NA	CASSVRQENSPLHF	TGTGCCAGCAGTGTTCGACAGGAGAATTCACCCCTCCACTTT
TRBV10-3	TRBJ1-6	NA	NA	CAISERVNNSPLHF	TGTGCCATCAGTGAGAGAGTTAATAATTCACCCCTCCACTTT
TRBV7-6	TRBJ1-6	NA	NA	CASSPSRDISLHF	TGTGCCAGCAGCCCCTCCCGGGACATATCCCTCCACTTT
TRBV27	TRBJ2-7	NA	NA	CASSLGPDPPSYEQYF	TGTGCCAGCAGTTTAGGGCCGGACCCTCCCTCCTACGAGCAGTACTTC
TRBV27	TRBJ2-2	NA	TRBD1	CASRTGQVTGELFF	TGTGCCAGCCGAACGGGACAGGTAACCGGGGAGCTGTTTTTT
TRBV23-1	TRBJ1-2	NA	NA	CASSHVSYTF	TGCGCCAGCAGCCATGTATCATACACCTTC
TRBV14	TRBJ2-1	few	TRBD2	CASSRSSGKERRFF	TGTGCCAGCAGCCGGAGTAGCGGGAAAGAAAGGAGGTTCTTC
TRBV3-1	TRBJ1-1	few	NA	CASTYGTPNTEAFF	TGTGCCAGCACCTACGGGACACCGAACACTGAAGCTTTCTTT
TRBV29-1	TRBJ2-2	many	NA	CSVLGGSGNTGELFF	TGCAGCGTTTTGGGGGGCTCGGGGAACACCGGGGAGCTGTTTTTT
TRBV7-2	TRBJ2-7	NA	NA	CASSTGPPTYEQYF	TGTGCCAGCAGCACCGGGCCTCCCACCTACGAGCAGTACTTC
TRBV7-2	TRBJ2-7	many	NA	CASSLGQGRVYF	TGTGCCAGCAGCTTAGGGCAGGGGCGCGTGTACTTC
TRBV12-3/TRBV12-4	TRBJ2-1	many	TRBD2	CASSLAGSGRSYNEQFF	TGTGCCAGCAGTTTAGCGGGTAGCGGGAGGTCCTACAATGAGCAGTTCTTC
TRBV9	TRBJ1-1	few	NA	CASSVAGEGNTEAFF	TGTGCCAGCAGCGTAGCCGGCGAAGGGAACACTGAAGCTTTCTTT
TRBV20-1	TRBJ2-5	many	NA	CSARDGGLWETQYF	TGCAGTGCTAGAGACGGGGGTCTTTGGGAGACCCAGTACTTC
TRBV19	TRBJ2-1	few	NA	CASSIDRASHEQFF	TGTGCCAGTAGTATAGATAGGGCTAGCCATGAGCAGTTCTTC
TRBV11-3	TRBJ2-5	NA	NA	CASSGRDGGTQYF	TGTGCCAGCAGCGGCCGGGACGGCGGGACCCAGTACTTC
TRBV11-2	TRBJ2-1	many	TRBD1	CASSFSGTGGWNEQFF	TGTGCCAGCAGCTTCTCCGGGACAGGGGGCTGGAATGAGCAGTTCTTC
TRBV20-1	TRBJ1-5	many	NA	CSARSDTNQPQHF	TGCAGTGCTAGGTCTGACACAAATCAGCCCCAGCATTTT
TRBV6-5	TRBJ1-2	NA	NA	CASTWGYGYTF	TGTGCCAGCACGTGGGGCTATGGCTACACCTTC
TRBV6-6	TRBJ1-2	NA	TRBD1	CASSHRDRSGGYTF	TGTGCCAGCAGTCATCGGGACAGGTCGGGGGGCTACACCTTC
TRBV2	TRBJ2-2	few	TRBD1	CASLTGTGIPGELFF	TGTGCCAGCCTCACCGGGACAGGGATCCCCGGGGAGCTGTTTTTT
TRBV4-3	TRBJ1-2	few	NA	CASSQPGANYGYTF	TGCGCCAGCAGCCAACCGGGGGCCAACTATGGCTACACCTTC
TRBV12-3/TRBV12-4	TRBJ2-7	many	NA	CASSPRYEQYF	TGTGCCAGCAGTCCTCGATACGAGCAGTACTTC
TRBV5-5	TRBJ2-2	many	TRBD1	CASSWTGAMNTGELFF	TGTGCCAGCAGCTGGACAGGGGCCATGAACACCGGGGAGCTGTTTTTT
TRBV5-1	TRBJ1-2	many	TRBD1	CASSDGQGDYYGYTF	TGCGCCAGCAGCGATGGACAGGGGGACTACTATGGCTACACCTTC
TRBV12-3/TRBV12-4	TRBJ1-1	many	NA	CASSRVRGTEAFF	TGTGCCAGCAGTCGGGTCAGGGGCACTGAAGCTTTCTTT
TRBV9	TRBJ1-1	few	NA	CASSVGAKWEAFF	TGTGCCAGCAGCGTAGGGGCAAAATGGGAAGCTTTCTTT
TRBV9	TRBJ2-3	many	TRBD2	CASSVSSVGGSTQYF	TGTGCCAGCAGCGTATCGTCGGTCGGCGGGAGCACGCAGTATTTT
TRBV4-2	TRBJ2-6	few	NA	CASRNTWGTPGSGANVLTF	TGTGCCAGCAGAAACACCTGGGGAACCCCTGGCTCTGGGGCCAACGTCCTGACTTTC
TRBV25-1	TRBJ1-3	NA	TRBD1	CASGQASGNTIYF	TGTGCCAGCGGACAGGCCTCTGGAAACACCATATATTTT
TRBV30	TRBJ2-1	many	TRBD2	CAWRLKTSGRYYNEQFF	TGTGCCTGGAGACTTAAAACTAGCGGGAGGTACTACAATGAGCAGTTCTTC
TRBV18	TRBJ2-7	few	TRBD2	CASSPLLAGGHEQYF	TGTGCCAGCTCACCATTACTAGCGGGAGGACACGAGCAGTACTTC
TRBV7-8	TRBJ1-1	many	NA	CASSLRGRTEAFF	TGTGCCAGCAGCTTGCGGGGGCGCACTGAAGCTTTCTTT
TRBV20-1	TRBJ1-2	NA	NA	CSAIPTRRSGYTF	TGCAGTGCGATCCCTACGCGGCGGTCCGGCTACACCTTC
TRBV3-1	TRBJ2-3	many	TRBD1	CASSPRTGGDTQYF	TGTGCCAGCAGCCCACGGACAGGGGGAGATACGCAGTATTTT
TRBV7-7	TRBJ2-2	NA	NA	CASSLGPPNTGELFF	TGTGCTAGCAGCTTAGGGCCACCAAACACCGGGGAGCTGTTTTTT
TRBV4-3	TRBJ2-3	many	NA	CASSPLGSSADTQYF	TGCGCCAGCAGCCCTCTAGGTTCCTCTGCAGATACGCAGTATTTT
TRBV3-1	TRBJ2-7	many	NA	CASSQDRAYEQYF	TGTGCCAGCAGCCAAGACAGAGCCTACGAGCAGTACTTC
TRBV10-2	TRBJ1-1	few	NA	CASRRGGGTEAFF	TGCGCCAGCAGGCGGGGGGGTGGCACTGAAGCTTTCTTT
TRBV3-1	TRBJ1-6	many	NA	CASSQVVRGNSPLHF	TGTGCCAGCAGCCAAGTGGTGAGGGGTAATTCACCCCTCCACTTT
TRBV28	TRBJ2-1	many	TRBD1	CASSISGQGRRNEQFF	TGTGCCAGCAGTATCTCGGGACAGGGGAGGAGGAATGAGCAGTTCTTC
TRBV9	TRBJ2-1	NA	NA	CASSSEGNNEQFF	TGTGCCAGCTCCTCAGAAGGAAACAATGAGCAGTTCTTC
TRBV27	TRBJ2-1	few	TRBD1	CASRGQGSSYNEQFF	TGTGCCAGCAGGGGACAGGGGAGCTCCTACAATGAGCAGTTCTTC
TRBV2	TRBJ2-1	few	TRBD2	CASSRGLAVSYNEQFF	TGTGCCAGCAGTCGTGGACTAGCGGTCTCCTACAATGAGCAGTTCTTC